The clone carrying this T cell receptor beta chain has ten or more counts. This sample is part of a study of T cells in Graves' hyperthyroidism and ophthalmopathy. Across the study: Peripheral blood collection took place at initial diagnosis, before any treatment.

RNA transcripts gave rise to amplified TCR beta CDR3 regions. The HTBI set primed first-round TCR CDR3 RT-PCR. MiXCR was run by TCRdb on the multiplex PCR reads, yielding one entry per CDR3 protein. The repertoire has 600,000 to 750,000 distinct CDR3 sequences, 17% of them found once; the top ten carry around 15%. The CDR3 is 16 amino acids. V gave up 2 bases and J gave up 1 base, with 12 bases separating them. Material for sequencing was blood. The chain couples TRBV12-3 or TRBV12-4 to TRBJ1-5, with no clear D. The receptor's source is a man between 50 and 59 years old with Graves' hyperthyroidism. CDR3 nucleotides: TGTGCCAGCAGTTTAACTTTAACAGAGAGCAATCAGCCCCAGCATTTT. It translates to CASSLTLTESNQPQHF.